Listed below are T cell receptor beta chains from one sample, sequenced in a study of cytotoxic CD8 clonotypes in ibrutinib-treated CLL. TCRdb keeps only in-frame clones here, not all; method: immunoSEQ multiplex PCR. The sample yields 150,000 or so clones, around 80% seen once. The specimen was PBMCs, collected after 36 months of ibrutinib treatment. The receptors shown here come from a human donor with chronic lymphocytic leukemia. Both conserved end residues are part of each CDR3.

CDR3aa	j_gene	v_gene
CASSLVQGVRGEQYF	TRBJ2-7	TRBV11-2
CASSPPWLAGSNEQFF	TRBJ2-1	TRBV18
CASSYGQGNSPLHF	TRBJ1-6	TRBV6-5
CASKVGNSDQPQHF	TRBJ1-5	TRBV19
CASSLGEHNYGYTF	TRBJ1-2	TRBV28
CASRTGDNEKLFF	TRBJ1-4	TRBV5-1
CASSPPGGVGEAFF	TRBJ1-1	TRBV28
CASSRESNYGYTF	TRBJ1-2	TRBV7-8
CSVDLWGEQYF	TRBJ2-7	TRBV29-1
CASSFSGTGQETQYF	TRBJ2-5	TRBV5-1
CASSYRTGGAGNTIYF	TRBJ1-3	TRBV6-5
CASIILAGADTQYF	TRBJ2-3	TRBV2
CASSKRLGLAPDTQYF	TRBJ2-3	TRBV19
CASSVGTGGGQETQYF	TRBJ2-5	TRBV9
CASSPAQGAWEQYF	TRBJ2-7	TRBV18
CASSGGYEQYF	TRBJ2-7	TRBV6-5
CASSLTGNLGGYTF	TRBJ1-2	TRBV5-1
CASSLQREGKDTQYF	TRBJ2-3	TRBV13
CASRVPNGYTF	TRBJ1-2	TRBV30
CASSMGLSVDEQYF	TRBJ2-7	TRBV19
CASSRYEKLFF	TRBJ1-4	TRBV19
CAWMRPGLPGGYGYTF	TRBJ1-2	TRBV30
CASNPTGKDGYTF	TRBJ1-2	TRBV28
CASSWGQEVGAFF	TRBJ1-1	TRBV5-4
CASSLGILETQYF	TRBJ2-5	TRBV11-1